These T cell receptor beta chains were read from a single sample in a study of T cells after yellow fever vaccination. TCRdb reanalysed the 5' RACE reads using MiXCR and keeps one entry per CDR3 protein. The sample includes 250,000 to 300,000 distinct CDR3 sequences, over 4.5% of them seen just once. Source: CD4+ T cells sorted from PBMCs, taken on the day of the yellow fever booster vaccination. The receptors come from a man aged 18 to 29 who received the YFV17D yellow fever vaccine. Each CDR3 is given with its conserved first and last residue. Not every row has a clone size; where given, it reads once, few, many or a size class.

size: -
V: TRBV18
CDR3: CASSPPKGTGYTEAFF

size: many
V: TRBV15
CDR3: CATSTGLANEQYF

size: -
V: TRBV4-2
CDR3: CASSYIQGAGTGELFF

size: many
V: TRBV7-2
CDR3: CASSPRAVNGQTQYF

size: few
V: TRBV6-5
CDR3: CASSYRGGGGNTIYF

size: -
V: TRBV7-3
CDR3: CASSTGDSPLHF

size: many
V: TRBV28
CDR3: CASLGSGANVLTF

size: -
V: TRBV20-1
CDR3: CSARASGGRDEQFF

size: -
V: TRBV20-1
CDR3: CSVAGGPYEQYF

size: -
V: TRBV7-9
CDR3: CASSLGGNSYNSPLHF

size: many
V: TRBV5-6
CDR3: CASSLAAVMNTEAFF

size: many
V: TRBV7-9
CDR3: CASRYRDRGLDTQYF

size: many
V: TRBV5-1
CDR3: CASSLAAEGDGELFF

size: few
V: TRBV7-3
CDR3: CASSLSGDRENEQFF

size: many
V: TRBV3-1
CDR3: CASSQRSTQYF

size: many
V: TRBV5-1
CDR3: CASSSGTAFTDTQYF

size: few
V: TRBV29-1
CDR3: CSVFDRAGQPQHF

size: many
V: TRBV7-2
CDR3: CASSLGTGYEAFF

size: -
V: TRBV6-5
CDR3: CASSRLHPNTGELFF

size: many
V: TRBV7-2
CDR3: CASSLGLAGRGSYNEQFF

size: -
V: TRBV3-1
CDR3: CASSQQVDQPQHF

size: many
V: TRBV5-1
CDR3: CASSLERPGSANYGYTF

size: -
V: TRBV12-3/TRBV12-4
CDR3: CASSLRGLAGAYEQYF

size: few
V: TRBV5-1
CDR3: CASSLERSTEAFF

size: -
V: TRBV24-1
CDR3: CATSPSGTGISEAFF

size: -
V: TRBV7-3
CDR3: CASSSAQNTEAFF

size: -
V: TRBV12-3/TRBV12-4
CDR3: CASTPQGWSNQPQHF